Below, one T cell receptor beta chain is given with its context. This specimen comes from a study of sequential checkpoint blockade in melanoma. Whole-study context: Patients were randomized 1:1 to nivolumab-then-ipilimumab or ipilimumab-then-nivolumab first-line. After both sequences, patients received maintenance nivolumab.

The ends lost 3 bases at V and 0 bases at J; junction bases unmatched: 3. The germline CDR1 and CDR2 sequences are LNHDA and SQIVND (reference sequence). The CDR3 has 15 amino acids. Clones were sequenced by immunoSEQ multiplex PCR, and TCRdb holds only the in-frame ones, with some missing. The table includes some 35,000 clones, around nine tenths detected once. Treatment reported: randomized to nivolumab then ipilimumab (arm A) or the reverse (arm B). Sorted cells were live CD3+CD8+, lacking CD19 and CD56, from PBMCs. The sample was CD8+ T cells sorted from blood (inferred from file names), taken from a patient given nivolumab and ipilimumab in sequence. This chain connects TRBV19 to TRBJ2-3; 7 nucleotides align to TRBD1. The clonotype originates from a human donor with melanoma. This CDR3 reads CASSMGQTSTDTQYF. The CDR3 DNA reads as TGTGCCAGTAGTATGGGACAGACTAGCACAGATACGCAGTATTTT.